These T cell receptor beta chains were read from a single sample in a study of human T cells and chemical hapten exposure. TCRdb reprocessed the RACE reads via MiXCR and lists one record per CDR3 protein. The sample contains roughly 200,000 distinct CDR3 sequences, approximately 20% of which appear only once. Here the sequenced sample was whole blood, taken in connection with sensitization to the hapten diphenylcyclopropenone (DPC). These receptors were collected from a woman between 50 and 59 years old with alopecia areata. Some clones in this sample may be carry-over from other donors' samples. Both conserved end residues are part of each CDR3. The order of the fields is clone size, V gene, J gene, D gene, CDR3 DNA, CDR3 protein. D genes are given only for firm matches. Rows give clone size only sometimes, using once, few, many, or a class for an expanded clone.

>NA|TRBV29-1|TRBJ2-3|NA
TGCAGCGTTGTACTGGGTTTGACAGATACGCAGTATTTT
CSVVLGLTDTQYF
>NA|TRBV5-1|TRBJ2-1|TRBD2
TGCGCCAGCAGCATCGGACTAGCGGGATTGAATGAGCAGTTCTTC
CASSIGLAGLNEQFF
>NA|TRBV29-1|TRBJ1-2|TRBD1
TGCAGCGTTGAGGAGGACAGGGGGCGCGGGGATGATGGCTACACCTTC
CSVEEDRGRGDDGYTF
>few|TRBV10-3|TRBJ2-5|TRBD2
TGTGCCATCAGTGAGTCGCGGCTAGCGGGGGAGACCCAGTACTTC
CAISESRLAGETQYF
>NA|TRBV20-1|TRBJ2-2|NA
TGCAGTGCTAGAGTGGGGCAGTCTGCCGGGGAGCTGTTTTTT
CSARVGQSAGELFF
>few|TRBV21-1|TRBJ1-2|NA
TGTGCCAGCAGCAAAGCCCTCACCTTC
CASSKALTF
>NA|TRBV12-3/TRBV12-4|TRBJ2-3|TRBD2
TGTGCCAGCAGACTTAGCGGGAGCACAGATACGCAGTATTTT
CASRLSGSTDTQYF
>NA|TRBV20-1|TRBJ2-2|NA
TGCAGTGCTAGACCCCGGTTCAATGTAGTCGGGGAGCTGTTTTTT
CSARPRFNVVGELFF
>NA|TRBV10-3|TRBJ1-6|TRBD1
TGTGCCATCAGTGAAGGGACAGGGGATAATTCACCCCTCCACTTT
CAISEGTGDNSPLHF
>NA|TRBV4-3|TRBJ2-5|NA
TGCGCCAGCAGCCAAGGAGGACGGCGGGAGACCCAGTACTTC
CASSQGGRRETQYF
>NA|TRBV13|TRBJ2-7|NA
TGTGCCAGCCGTCTTCAGAGGCAGAGCTCCTACGAGCAGTACTTC
CASRLQRQSSYEQYF
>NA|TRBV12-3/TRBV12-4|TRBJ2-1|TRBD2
TGTGCCAGCGGTCAGCGGGAGTTCAACAATGAGCAGTTCTTC
CASGQREFNNEQFF
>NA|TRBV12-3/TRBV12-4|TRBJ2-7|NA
TGTGCCAGCAGTTTCCTCCTACGGATCGGGGAGCAGTACTTC
CASSFLLRIGEQYF
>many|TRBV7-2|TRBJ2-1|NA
TGTGCCAGCAGTAGAGGGCGAGGCAGGTTCGGCAATGAGCAGTTCTTC
CASSRGRGRFGNEQFF
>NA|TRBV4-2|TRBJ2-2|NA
TGTGCCAGCAGCCTTCGGATGGGCGGGGCTGGCACCGGGGAGCTGTTTTTT
CASSLRMGGAGTGELFF
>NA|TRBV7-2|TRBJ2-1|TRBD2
TGTGCCAGCAGCTTATTTTTCGTTGGACTAGCGAGTGGGCGCTCCTACAATGAGCAGTTCTTC
CASSLFFVGLASGRSYNEQFF
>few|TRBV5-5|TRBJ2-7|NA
TGTGCCAGCAGCTTGGCCGACGGGGCTCGTTACGAGCAGTACTTC
CASSLADGARYEQYF
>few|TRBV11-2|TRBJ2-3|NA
TGTGCCAGCAGTAGGTCAAGCTCTAGCACAGATACGCAGTATTTT
CASSRSSSSTDTQYF
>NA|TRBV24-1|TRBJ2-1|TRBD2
TGTGCCACCAGTGAATCTAGCGGACCCTACAATGAGCAGTTCTTC
CATSESSGPYNEQFF
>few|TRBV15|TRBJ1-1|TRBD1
TGTGCCACCCTCGAGGACAGGGGTCGAACTGAAGCTTTCTTT
CATLEDRGRTEAFF
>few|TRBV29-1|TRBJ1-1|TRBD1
TGCAGCTACTCTACCCCGGACAGGAAAGCTTTCTTT
CSYSTPDRKAFF
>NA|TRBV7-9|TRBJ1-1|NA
TGTGCCAGCTTGCCGATAGAAAGGAACACTGAAGCTTTCTTT
CASLPIERNTEAFF
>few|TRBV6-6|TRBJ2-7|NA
TGTGCCAGCAGACCTACTAATACCTACGAGCAGTACTTC
CASRPTNTYEQYF
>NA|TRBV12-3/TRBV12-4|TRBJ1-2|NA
TGTGCCAGCAGTCGTGGACAGACTACCTATGGCTACACCTTC
CASSRGQTTYGYTF
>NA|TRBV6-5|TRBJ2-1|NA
TGTGCCAGCAGTTGGGGCGGGTTCTCCTACAATGAGCAGTTCTTC
CASSWGGFSYNEQFF
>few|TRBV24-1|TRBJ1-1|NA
TGTGCCACCAGTGACCCACCTGGGGGGGCGGCAAGCACTGAAGCTTTCTTT
CATSDPPGGAASTEAFF
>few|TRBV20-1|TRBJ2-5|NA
TGCAGTGGGGCAGCGGTAACGTACCAAGAGACCCAGTACTTC
CSGAAVTYQETQYF
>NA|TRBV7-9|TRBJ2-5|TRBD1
TGTGCCAGCAGCTTCTCCCTGACAGGGGGACAAGAGACCCAGTACTTC
CASSFSLTGGQETQYF
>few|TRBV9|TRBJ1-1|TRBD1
TGTGCCAGCAGCAGAGGAACAGGGGGGAACACTGAAGCTTTCTTT
CASSRGTGGNTEAFF
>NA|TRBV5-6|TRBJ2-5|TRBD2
TGTGCCAGCAGCCGCCGAAGACTAGCGGGAGTTGCCCAAGAGACCCAGTACTTC
CASSRRRLAGVAQETQYF
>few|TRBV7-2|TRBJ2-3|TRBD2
TGTGCCAGCAGCATGGGACTAGCGGGGGGGATGCGAGATACGCAGTATTTT
CASSMGLAGGMRDTQYF
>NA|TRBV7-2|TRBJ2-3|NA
TGTGCCAGCAGCGGCCACCCGTTAGATACGCAGTATTTT
CASSGHPLDTQYF
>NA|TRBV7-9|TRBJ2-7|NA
TGTGCCAGCAGCTTGGCGACATCTGCTGGGGCGGGCGAGCAGTACTTC
CASSLATSAGAGEQYF
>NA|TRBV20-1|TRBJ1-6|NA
TGCAGTGCTAGAGAAGACACCGGGTCTTCACCCCTCCACTTT
CSAREDTGSSPLHF
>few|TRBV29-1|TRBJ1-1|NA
TGCAGCGTGCGAACAGGGTCCAACACTGAAGCTTTCTTT
CSVRTGSNTEAFF
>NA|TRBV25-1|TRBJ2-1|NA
TGTGCCAGCAGTGAACCACCGCCGCATGAGCAGTTCTTC
CASSEPPPHEQFF
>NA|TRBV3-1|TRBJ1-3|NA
TGTGCCAGCAGCCAAACGACAGGAAACACCATATATTTT
CASSQTTGNTIYF
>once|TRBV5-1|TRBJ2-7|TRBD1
TGCGCCAGCACTCTCGGGACAGGGGAAAGGATCGAGCAGTACTTC
CASTLGTGERIEQYF
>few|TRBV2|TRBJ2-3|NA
TGTGCCAGCAGTGAGAGGGGAGCCAGCACAGATACGCAGTATTTT
CASSERGASTDTQYF
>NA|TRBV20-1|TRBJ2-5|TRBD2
TGCAGTGCTAGAGATCGTTGGCGGGAGGGCCTTGAGACCCAGTACTTC
CSARDRWREGLETQYF
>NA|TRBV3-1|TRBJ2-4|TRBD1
TGTGCCAGCAGCCAAGATCAATCGGACAGGGGGCCTCAGTACTTC
CASSQDQSDRGPQYF
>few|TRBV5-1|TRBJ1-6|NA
TGCGCCAGCAGCTTGATCCTCGGTGATTCACCCCTCCACTTT
CASSLILGDSPLHF
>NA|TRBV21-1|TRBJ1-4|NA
TGTGCCAGCAGCCATCCGACAGGGTCAACTAATGAAAAACTGTTTTTT
CASSHPTGSTNEKLFF
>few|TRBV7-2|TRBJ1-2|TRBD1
TGTGCCAGCAGCTTAGAAGGACAGGGAGATGGCTACACCTTC
CASSLEGQGDGYTF
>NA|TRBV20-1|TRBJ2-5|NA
TGCAGTGCTAGAGATCGGAACAGATGGTACCAAGAGACCCAGTACTTC
CSARDRNRWYQETQYF
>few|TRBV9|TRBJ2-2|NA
TGTGCCAGCAGCGTAATTCCGGGAACTTCGAACACCGGGGAGCTGTTTTTT
CASSVIPGTSNTGELFF
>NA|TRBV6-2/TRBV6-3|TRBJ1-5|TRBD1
TGTGCCAGCAGCCTGGGACAGGGTAGCAATCAGCCCCAGCATTTT
CASSLGQGSNQPQHF
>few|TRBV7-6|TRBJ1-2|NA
TGTGCCAGCAGCTTGGACGGAACCAGGGGCTACACCTTC
CASSLDGTRGYTF
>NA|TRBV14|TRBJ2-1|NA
TGTGCCAGCAGCCAAGGTGGTTTCGGCCCCGAGGAGAATGAGCAGTTCTTC
CASSQGGFGPEENEQFF
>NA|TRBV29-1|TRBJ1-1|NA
TGCAGCGTTGAAGGACCTCCATACGAAGCTTTCTTT
CSVEGPPYEAFF
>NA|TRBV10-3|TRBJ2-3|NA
TGTGCCATCAGTGAGTCTTTATCTAGATACACAGATACGCAGTATTTT
CAISESLSRYTDTQYF
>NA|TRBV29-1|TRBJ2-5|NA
TGCAGCGTCGCCCAAGGGCGGAGGGAGACCCAGTACTTC
CSVAQGRRETQYF
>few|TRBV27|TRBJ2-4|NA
TGTGCCAGCAGTTTATCTGTGGGACTAGCCAAAAACATTCAGTACTTC
CASSLSVGLAKNIQYF
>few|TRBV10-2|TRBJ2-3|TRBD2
TGCGCCAGCAGACTAGCGGGACTAAGCACAGATACGCAGTATTTT
CASRLAGLSTDTQYF